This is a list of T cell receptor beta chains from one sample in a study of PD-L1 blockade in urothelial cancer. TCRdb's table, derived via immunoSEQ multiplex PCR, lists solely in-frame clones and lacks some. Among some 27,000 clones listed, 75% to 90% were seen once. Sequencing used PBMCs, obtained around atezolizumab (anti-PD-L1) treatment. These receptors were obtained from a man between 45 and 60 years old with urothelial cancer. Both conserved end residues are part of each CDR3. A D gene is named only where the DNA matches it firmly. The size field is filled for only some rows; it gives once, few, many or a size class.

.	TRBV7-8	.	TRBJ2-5	TGTGCCAGCAGCTTAGGGGTATCTGGTGCTCAGGGGACCCAGTACTTC	CASSLGVSGAQGTQYF
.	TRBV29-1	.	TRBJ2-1	TGCAGCGTTGGGTCCGGCTCCTACAATGAGCAGTTCTTC	CSVGSGSYNEQFF
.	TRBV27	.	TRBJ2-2	TGTGCCAGCAGTCCCCTCAGGCCGACCGGGGAGCTGTTTTTT	CASSPLRPTGELFF
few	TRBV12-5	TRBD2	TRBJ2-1	TGTGCTAGTGGTTTGGCCACGGGCGGGAGGGCCCGGAATGAGCAGTTCTTC	CASGLATGGRARNEQFF
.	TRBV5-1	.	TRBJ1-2	TGCGCCAGCAGCTTAGCAGGGAATGGCTACACCTTC	CASSLAGNGYTF
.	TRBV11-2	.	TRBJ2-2	TGTGCCAGCCGAAACTCGGGGGGCGGGAACACCGGGGAGCTGTTTTTT	CASRNSGGGNTGELFF
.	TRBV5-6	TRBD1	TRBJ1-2	TGTGCCAGCAGCTTGGGAGGGGGACAGGGGGCAGGAGGCTACACCTTC	CASSLGGGQGAGGYTF
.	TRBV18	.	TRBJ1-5	TGTGCCAGTGGCGAGGATACCAATCAGCCCCAGCATTTT	CASGEDTNQPQHF
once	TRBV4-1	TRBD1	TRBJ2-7	TGCGCCAGCAGCCAACCCGGGACAGGGTTTTCCGAGCAGTACTTC	CASSQPGTGFSEQYF
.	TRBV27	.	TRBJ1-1	TGTGCCAGCAGTTCCTTGACCGGGGGGACTGAAGCTTTCTTT	CASSSLTGGTEAFF
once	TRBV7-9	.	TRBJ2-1	TGTGCCAGCAGCTTAGGCGGGGTGATGAGTAATGAGCAGTTCTTC	CASSLGGVMSNEQFF
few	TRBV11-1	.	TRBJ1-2	TGTGCCAGCAGCTTATCGTCGGGTGGCTACACCTTC	CASSLSSGGYTF
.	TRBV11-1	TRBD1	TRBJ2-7	TGTGCCAGCAGCTTAGCGGCAGGGGGCTACGAGCAGTACTTC	CASSLAAGGYEQYF
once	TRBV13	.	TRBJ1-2	TGTGCCAGCAGCCCGAGATCTCGTTGGGCCGGCTACACCTTC	CASSPRSRWAGYTF
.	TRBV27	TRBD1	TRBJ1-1	TGTGCCAGCAGAAGGACAGGGAACACTGAAGCTTTCTTT	CASRRTGNTEAFF
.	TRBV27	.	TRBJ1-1	TGTGCCAGCAGTCCGTCCTGGGGGGGCTGGACTGAAGCTTTCTTT	CASSPSWGGWTEAFF
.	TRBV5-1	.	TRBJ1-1	TGCGCCAGCAGCTTGCCGGCAGGCCGCACTGAAGCTTTCTTT	CASSLPAGRTEAFF
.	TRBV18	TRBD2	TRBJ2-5	TGTGCCAGCTCACCACCGCGGGGTAGCGGGGAAGAGACCCAGTACTTC	CASSPPRGSGEETQYF
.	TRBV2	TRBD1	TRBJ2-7	TGTGCCAGCAGAACAGGGGGGAGCTCCTACGAGCAGTACTTC	CASRTGGSSYEQYF
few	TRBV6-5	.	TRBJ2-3	TGTGCCAGCCGCATCGGGGAAAATACGCAGTATTTT	CASRIGENTQYF
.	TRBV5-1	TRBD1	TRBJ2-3	TGCGCCAGTGATATAGGGGGACAGAGGCGAGATACGCAGTATTTT	CASDIGGQRRDTQYF
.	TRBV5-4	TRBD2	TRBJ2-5	TGTGCCAGCAGCTTGGTTCTAGCGGGGAGAGAGACCCAGTACTTC	CASSLVLAGRETQYF
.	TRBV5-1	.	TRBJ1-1	TGCGCCAGCAGCTCTGGGTCGGGGGTTGGAACTGAAGCTTTCTTT	CASSSGSGVGTEAFF
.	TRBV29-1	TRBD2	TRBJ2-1	TGCAGCGCTAGCGGGAAGGGGAGCTCCTACAATGAGCAGTTCTTC	CSASGKGSSYNEQFF
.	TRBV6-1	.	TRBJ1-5	TGTGCCAGCAGTGAAAAGTTGTCTGACAAGCATAGCAATCAGCCCCAGCATTTT	CASSEKLSDKHSNQPQHF
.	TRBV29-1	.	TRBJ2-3	TGCAGCGTTGATGGTCTTATGCAGGCCCCCGATACGCAGTATTTT	CSVDGLMQAPDTQYF
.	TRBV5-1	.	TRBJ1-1	TGCGCCAGCAGCTTGACAGGGATGAACACTGAAGCTTTCTTT	CASSLTGMNTEAFF
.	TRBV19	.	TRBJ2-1	TGTGCCACCCTAGACAGACTCTCTGACAATGAGCAGTTCTTC	CATLDRLSDNEQFF
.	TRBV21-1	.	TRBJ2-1	TGTGCCAGCAGCAAAGACGGAGGACAGGGCGTGGGCAGGCAGTTCTTC	CASSKDGGQGVGRQFF